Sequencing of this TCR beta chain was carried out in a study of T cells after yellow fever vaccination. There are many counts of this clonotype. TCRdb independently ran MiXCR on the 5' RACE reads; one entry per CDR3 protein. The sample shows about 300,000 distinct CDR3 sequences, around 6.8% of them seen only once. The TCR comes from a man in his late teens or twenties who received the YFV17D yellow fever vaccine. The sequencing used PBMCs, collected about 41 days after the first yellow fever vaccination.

The CDR3 is CSARTANYNEQFF. The CDR3 bases are TGCAGTGCTAGGACAGCAAACTACAATGAGCAGTTCTTC. The chain combines TRBV20-1 with TRBJ2-1, with D perhaps TRBD1 (5 bases). CDR3 size: 13 residues. The V end lost 3 bases, the J end lost 3 bases, and 9 bases lay between the germline ends. Germline CDR1 and CDR2: DFQATT and SNEGSKA (reference sequence).